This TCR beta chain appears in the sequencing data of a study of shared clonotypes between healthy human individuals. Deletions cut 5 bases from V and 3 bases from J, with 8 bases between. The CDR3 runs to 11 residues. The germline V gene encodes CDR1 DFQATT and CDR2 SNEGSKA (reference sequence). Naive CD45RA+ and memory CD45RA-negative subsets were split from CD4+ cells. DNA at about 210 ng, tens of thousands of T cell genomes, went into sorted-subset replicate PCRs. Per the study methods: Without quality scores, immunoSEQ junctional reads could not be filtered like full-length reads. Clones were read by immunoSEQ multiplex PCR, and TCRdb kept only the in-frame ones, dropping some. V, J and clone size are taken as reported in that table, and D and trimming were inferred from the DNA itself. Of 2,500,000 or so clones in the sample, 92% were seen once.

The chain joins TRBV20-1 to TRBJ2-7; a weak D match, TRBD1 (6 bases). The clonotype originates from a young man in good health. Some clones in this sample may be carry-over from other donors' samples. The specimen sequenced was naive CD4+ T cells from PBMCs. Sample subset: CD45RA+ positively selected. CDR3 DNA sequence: TGCAGTGCTGGACAGCTCTACGAGCAGTACTTC. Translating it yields CSAGQLYEQYF.